These T cell receptor beta chains were read from a single sample in a study of cytomegalovirus exposure and HLA in healthy donors. Produced via immunoSEQ multiplex PCR; TCRdb's table is partial and in-frame only. The sample shows roughly 100,000 clones, more than 65% of them seen only once. What was sequenced was PBMCs. The receptors shown here come from a woman in her fifties or sixties in good health and CMV-seropositive. Each CDR3 is given with its conserved first and last residue. The D gene is left open where the match is weak. Size is stated for part of the rows, as once, few or many counts, or as a class when the clone is expanded.

J gene	CDR3 length	V gene	D gene	clone size	CDR3 protein	CDR3 DNA
TRBJ1-6	15	TRBV18	.	.	CASSPNPGMGSPLHF	TGTGCCAGCTCACCTAACCCAGGTATGGGTTCACCCCTCCACTTT
TRBJ1-2	14	TRBV19	.	few	CASSFGVRGYGYTF	TGTGCCAGTAGTTTTGGCGTCAGGGGTTATGGCTACACCTTC
TRBJ1-3	16	TRBV5-5	.	once	CASSLGAPHSGNTIYF	TGTGCCAGCAGCTTGGGGGCTCCTCACTCTGGAAACACCATATATTTT
TRBJ1-1	17	TRBV18	TRBD1	.	CASSPLGTGNRNTEAFF	TGTGCCAGCTCACCACTAGGGACAGGGAACCGAAACACTGAAGCTTTCTTT
TRBJ1-2	15	TRBV9	TRBD1	.	CASSANRGKSGGYTF	TGTGCCAGCAGCGCGAACAGGGGCAAAAGTGGGGGCTACACCTTC
TRBJ1-5	13	TRBV30	.	.	CAWSRDTAQPQHF	TGTGCCTGGAGCAGGGACACTGCTCAGCCCCAGCATTTT
TRBJ2-1	17	TRBV9	TRBD2	once	CASSGGLAGGGGNEQFF	TGTGCCAGCAGCGGAGGACTAGCGGGGGGCGGCGGCAATGAGCAGTTCTTC
TRBJ2-7	13	TRBV14	TRBD2	.	CASRGSGTYEQYF	TGTGCCAGCAGGGGCAGCGGGACCTACGAGCAGTACTTC
TRBJ2-3	13	TRBV15	TRBD2	.	CATTSGGTDTQYF	TGTGCCACCACTAGCGGGGGCACAGATACGCAGTATTTT
TRBJ2-6	16	TRBV5-4	.	.	CASSSGRGSGANVLTF	TGTGCCAGCAGCTCAGGCAGGGGTAGTGGGGCCAACGTCCTGACTTTC
TRBJ1-1	13	TRBV6-5	.	few	CASKRSMNTEAFF	TGTGCCAGCAAGAGGAGCATGAACACTGAAGCTTTCTTT
TRBJ2-1	16	TRBV19	TRBD2	few	CASSTSLAGGYNEQFF	TGTGCCAGTAGTACCTCCCTAGCGGGGGGGTACAATGAGCAGTTCTTC
TRBJ2-5	18	TRBV7-9	.	.	CASSLDVSWQDNGETQYF	TGTGCCAGCAGCTTAGACGTATCGTGGCAGGACAATGGAGAGACCCAGTACTTC
TRBJ1-4	14	TRBV10-3	TRBD1	.	CAISRGGDGEKLFF	TGTGCCATCAGCCGAGGGGGCGACGGTGAAAAACTGTTTTTT
TRBJ2-3	15	TRBV4-2	TRBD2	.	CASDFVAGGLNTQYF	TGTGCCAGCGATTTTGTAGCGGGGGGGCTAAATACGCAGTATTTT
TRBJ2-1	13	TRBV30	.	once	CAWSVRLASEQFF	TGTGCCTGGAGTGTACGCCTAGCGAGTGAGCAGTTCTTC
TRBJ2-1	19	TRBV5-1	TRBD2	.	CASSLLPSGGPGTYNEQFF	TGCGCCAGCAGCTTACTTCCTAGCGGGGGGCCGGGCACCTACAATGAGCAGTTCTTC
TRBJ2-3	16	TRBV18	.	.	CASSPGYSGLADTQYF	TGTGCCAGCTCACCCGGTTATAGCGGCTTAGCAGATACGCAGTATTTT
TRBJ1-5	16	TRBV7-2	TRBD1	.	CASSLGRTGSNQPQHF	TGTGCCAGCAGCTTAGGGAGGACAGGTAGCAATCAGCCCCAGCATTTT
TRBJ1-1	15	TRBV28	TRBD1	once	CASSLHRGMNTEAFF	TGTGCCAGCAGTTTACACAGGGGTATGAACACTGAAGCTTTCTTT
TRBJ1-2	15	TRBV5-1	TRBD1	.	CASSSSDRSRNGYTF	TGCGCCAGCAGCTCCTCGGACAGGAGCAGGAATGGCTACACCTTC
TRBJ2-7	13	TRBV18	.	.	CASSPPGSSEQYF	TGTGCCAGCTCCCCACCCGGAAGTAGCGAGCAGTACTTC
TRBJ2-5	14	TRBV7-9	.	.	CASSSYSNRETQYF	TGTGCCAGCAGCTCCTACTCTAACAGAGAGACCCAGTACTTC
TRBJ1-3	11	TRBV30	.	.	CAWSTLNTIYF	TGTGCCTGGAGTACATTAAACACCATATATTTT
TRBJ2-6	16	TRBV18	.	once	CASSPQRRSGANVLTF	TGTGCCAGCTCACCCCAGAGGCGCTCTGGGGCCAACGTCCTGACTTTC
TRBJ1-3	16	TRBV25-1	.	.	CASSEAGAYSGNTIYF	TGTGCCAGCAGTGAAGCGGGGGCTTACTCTGGAAACACCATATATTTT
TRBJ1-1	13	TRBV29-1	.	.	CSVEGRGNTEAFF	TGCAGCGTTGAAGGGAGGGGGAACACTGAAGCTTTCTTT
TRBJ2-7	14	TRBV6-5	.	.	CASTEVSGSYEQYF	TGTGCCAGTACGGAGGTTAGTGGCTCCTACGAGCAGTACTTC
TRBJ1-1	15	TRBV10-3	TRBD1	.	CAISVEGQMNTEAFF	TGTGCCATCAGTGTAGAGGGACAGATGAACACTGAAGCTTTCTTT
TRBJ2-3	14	TRBV6-5	.	.	CASSSQAGVGTQYF	TGTGCCAGCAGTTCCCAGGCCGGGGTCGGTACGCAGTATTTT
TRBJ2-7	11	TRBV2	.	.	CASSTGYEQYF	TGTGCCAGCAGTACAGGCTACGAGCAGTACTTC
TRBJ2-1	14	TRBV5-1	.	.	CASSIRGGNNEQFF	TGCGCCAGCAGCATTAGGGGGGGAAACAATGAGCAGTTCTTC